What follows are 14 T cell receptor beta chains derived from one specimen sequenced in a study of OX40 agonist ivuxolimab in advanced cancers. The data were produced by immunoSEQ multiplex PCR, yet TCRdb's version contains in-frame clones alone and is incomplete. Of roughly 83,000 clones in the sample, about 89% were seen once. The material sequenced was CD4+ or CD8+ T cells sorted from blood, taken in a trial of the OX40 agonist ivuxolimab. The receptors here all came from an adult with an advanced solid tumor such as melanoma, head and neck, liver or kidney cancer.

V usage is TRBV6-6 and J usage is TRBJ2-4; D unresolved. This CDR3 comprises 11 residues. The germline CDR1 and CDR2 sequences are MNHNY and SVGAGI (reference sequence). V shed 5 bases and J shed 15 bases, with 14 bases lying between them. As DNA, the CDR3 is TGTGCCAGCAGTGCATTAGGGATGGGGTACTTC. Translation gives CASSALGMGYF.

About this clone: The same CDR3 is also encoded by other DNA sequences in this sample. This chain joins TRBV6-5 and TRBJ2-5; possible D gene TRBD1, 5 bases. The CDR3 extends over 14 amino acids. The germline gives CDR1 MNHEY, CDR2 SVGAGI. Trimming pared 0 bases from V and 2 bases from J, leaving 7 bases between. This chain's CDR3 is CASSYSAGQETQYF. The CDR3 DNA reads TGTGCCAGCAGTTACTCGGCAGGGCAAGAGACCCAGTACTTC.

The sample holds one count of this clone. The chain uses TRBV7-9 and TRBJ2-1; D gene ambiguous. Trimming took off 1 base at V and 5 bases at J, with 6 bases between the two ends. Germline CDR1 reads SEHNR; CDR2 reads FQNEAQ (reference sequence). The CDR3 contains 13 residues. The CDR3 coding sequence is TGTGCCAGCAGCTTAGGCAGAGACAATGAGCAGTTCTTC. Translation: CASSLGRDNEQFF.

The chain joins TRBV5-1 to TRBJ2-3; tentatively, D is TRBD2 (7 bases). The CDR3 has 16 residues. V gave up 1 base and J gave up 2 bases, with 14 bases separating them. Germline CDR1 SGHRS, CDR2 YFSETQ. CDR3 coding DNA: TGCGCCAGCAGCTTGCGGGGGGCACTGCCCACAGATACGCAGTATTTT. Protein sequence: CASSLRGALPTDTQYF.

This rearrangement joins TRBV6-5 to TRBJ2-2; 7 bases are a match to TRBD2. V was clipped by 5 bases and J by 3 bases; unmatched bases: 6. The CDR3 extends over 15 amino acids. The germline CDR1 and CDR2 sequences are MNHEY and SVGAGI. The CDR3 loop is CASSPIAGHTGELFF. CDR3 coding DNA: TGTGCCAGCAGTCCTATAGCGGGCCACACCGGGGAGCTGTTTTTT.

The genes are TRBV15 and TRBJ1-2; D remains ambiguous. Trimming stripped 0 bases from V and 4 bases from J, with 15 bases between. The CDR3 runs 16 residues. CDR1 LNHNV and CDR2 YYDKDF come from the germline V gene (reference sequence). The CDR3 loop is CATSRDRLDLVYGYTF. The CDR3 coding sequence is TGTGCCACCAGCAGAGATCGGCTGGATCTCGTCTATGGCTACACCTTC.

The chain links TRBV5-1 to TRBJ1-1, with 7 bases fitting TRBD1. V lost 3 bases and J lost 0; bases outside the gene matches: 11. This CDR3 is 17 amino acids long. The germline gives CDR1 SGHRS, CDR2 YFSETQ. CDR3 in DNA: TGCGCCAGCAGCTCCAGCCGACAGGGCCCTTTGAACACTGAAGCTTTCTTT. Translating gives CASSSSRQGPLNTEAFF.

The rearrangement links TRBV9 to TRBJ2-1, with 11 bases aligning to TRBD2. From germline, CDR1 is SGDLS and CDR2 YYNGEE. This CDR3 region has 16 residues. With V trimmed by 4 bases and J by 4 bases, 7 bases remained unmatched. The CDR3 nucleotides are TGTGCCAGCAGCTACCGAACTAGCGGGAGTTACAATGAGCAGTTCTTC. It encodes CASSYRTSGSYNEQFF.

In this sample, this clone turned up a few times. This chain links TRBV28 with TRBJ1-6, with D unclear. The germline V gene encodes CDR1 MDHEN and CDR2 SYDVKM. Trimming pared 5 bases from V and 7 bases from J, leaving 15 bases between. This CDR3 comprises 15 residues. The chain's CDR3 is CASSPYEGYNSPLHF. The CDR3 DNA follows: TGTGCCAGCAGTCCCTATGAGGGTTACAATTCACCCCTCCACTTT.

The chain uses TRBV6-5 and TRBJ1-5; D uncertain. Trimming removed 5 bases at V and 7 bases at J, with 15 bases between. The germline CDR1 and CDR2 sequences are MNHEY and SVGAGI. CDR3 length equals 14 residues. This CDR3 is CASSEVGSGQPQHF. The CDR3 region has the DNA TGTGCCAGCAGTGAGGTTGGCAGCGGACAGCCCCAGCATTTT.

V and J are TRBV11-3 and TRBJ2-3, with 8 bases matching TRBD1. The CDR3 extends over 15 amino acids. The V and J ends lost 2 bases and 6 bases, in that order; junction bases with no gene match: 7. Germline CDR1 is SGHNT and CDR2 is YENEEA. The CDR3 nucleotides read TGTGCCAGCAGCTTAAGGACAGGGCTCTTGGATACGCAGTATTTT. Encoded protein: CASSLRTGLLDTQYF. The whole variable domain, remainder taken from reference TRBV11-3 and TRBJ2-3, is EAGVVQSPRYKIIEKKQPVAFWCNPISGHNTLYWYLQNLGQGPELLIRYENEEAVDDSQLPKDRFSAERLKGVDSTLKIQPAELGDSAVYLCASSLRTGLLDTQYFGPGTRLTVL.

This clone was detected once. This chain uses TRBV28 with TRBJ2-7, with 7 bases matching TRBD2. J lost 2 bases, V lost 4 bases, and 5 bases had no gene match. This CDR3 comprises 14 residues. From germline, CDR1 is MDHEN and CDR2 SYDVKM. The CDR3 loop is CASSYAGGAYEQYF. Here the CDR3 DNA reads TGTGCCAGCAGTTATGCTGGGGGGGCCTACGAGCAGTACTTC. Based on the CDR3 plus reference TRBV28 and TRBJ2-7, the full variable domain is DVKVTQSSRYLVKRTGEKVFLECVQDMDHENMFWYRQDPGLGLRLIYFSYDVKMKEKGDIPEGYSVSREKKERFSLILESASTNQTSMYLCASSYAGGAYEQYFGPGTRLTVT.

The chain uses TRBV30 and TRBJ2-5; TRBD1 matches at 11 bases. V lost 2 bases and J lost 5; bases outside the gene matches: 4. Germline V gene sequence: CDR1 GTSNPN, CDR2 SVGIG (reference sequence). This CDR3 is 14 amino acids long. The CDR3 here is CAWSRTGGAETQYF. The CDR3 DNA follows: TGTGCCTGGAGTCGGACAGGGGGCGCGGAGACCCAGTACTTC.

This clone has a handful of counts. The chain has TRBV5-1 and TRBJ1-4; D is unclear. Trimming shortened V by 0 bases and J by 4 bases, and 4 bases separated the two germline ends. In germline, CDR1 is SGHRS, CDR2 YFSETQ. The CDR3 is 13 amino acids. CDR3 residues: CASSLGVNEKLFF. Here the CDR3 DNA reads TGCGCCAGCAGCTTGGGCGTTAATGAAAAACTGTTTTTT.